Sequencing of this T cell receptor beta chain was carried out in a study of response to subunit inactivated influenza vaccine. TCRdb analysed the RT-PCR reads with MiXCR anew, one entry per CDR3 protein. The sample contains 500,000 to 700,000 distinct CDR3 sequences, under 25% of which appear only once. The CDR3 has 16 residues. Germline V CDR1 and CDR2: DFQATT, SNEGSKA (reference sequence). Trimming removed 6 bases at V and 0 bases at J, with 18 bases between. This clonotype was seen a handful of times. These data were also filed under a second study, of T cells expressing NK-cell markers. That source reports: 5'RACE template switching with UMIs produced the TCR beta cDNA. Just one sequenced donor of eight was HCMV-seronegative, while seven were seropositive.

The chain uses TRBV20-1 and TRBJ2-1; no clear D gene. Sequencing used CD4+ T cells sorted from PBMCs, obtained 11 to 12 days after vaccination. The sequence was obtained from a man aged 45-60 years who received an inactivated influenza vaccine. In DNA, the CDR3 is TGCAGTGCCGTCGGGTGGCAGCTTCTCTCCTACAATGAGCAGTTCTTC. Protein sequence: CSAVGWQLLSYNEQFF.